This entry lists 14 T cell receptor beta chains sequenced from one sample in a study of human T cells and chemical hapten exposure (dated by TCRdb to about 2021). The sample's time point, from its label and the paper: patch test 2, 6 weeks after DPC sensitization. The meaning of the sample's treatment or condition label: therapeutic diphenylcyclopropenone sensitization with weekly scalp DPC. Libraries were prepared through RACE. Sequencing relied on a NextSeq 500. Through fastp at Q25 and MiXCR, TCRdb rebuilt clones from the public reads, retaining in-frame beta chains. One record per CDR3 amino acid sequence lists the most common genes and DNA. In all, the sample holds 80,000 to 95,000 distinct CDR3 sequences, and around 10% of those were seen once. Under 2.5% of the sample comes from the top ten. The material sequenced was whole blood, taken in connection with sensitization to the hapten diphenylcyclopropenone (DPC). The source is a man aged 35 to 55 with alopecia areata. Some clones in this sample may be carry-over from other donors' samples.

This clonotype was observed a few times. The chain couples TRBV7-8 to TRBJ2-5; 7 bases match TRBD1. The CDR3 consists of 15 residues. V dropped 4 bases and J dropped 3; count of bases not matched to a gene: 8. Germline V gives CDR1 SGHVS, CDR2 FQNEAQ. The CDR3 sequence: CASSWGQTSEETQYF. CDR3 nucleotide sequence: TGTGCCAGCAGCTGGGGACAGACGTCGGAAGAGACCCAGTACTTC.

The chain employs TRBV4-3 and TRBJ2-3, with D unresolved. The CDR3 spans 16 residues. Trimming removed 0 bases from V and 1 base from J, with 11 bases in between. The germline V gene encodes CDR1 LGHNA and CDR2 YSLEER. CDR3 nucleotides: TGCGCCAGCAGCCAAGATGTACGGTTGGGCACAGATACGCAGTATTTT. Its translation is CASSQDVRLGTDTQYF.

In its sample, this clonotype was seen a few times. V and J are TRBV7-2 and TRBJ2-2; D not certain. The CDR3 contains 13 residues. Germline-derived CDR1 and CDR2 are SGHTA and FQGNSA. Between the trimmed V and J ends, which lost 7 bases and 7 bases, there was a span of 13 bases. CDR3 coding DNA: TGTGCCAGCATCCCTAGTTTTGTCGGGGAGCTGTTTTTT. Encoded protein: CASIPSFVGELFF.

The chain uses TRBV6-5 and TRBJ2-7; possibly TRBD2 for D (6 bases). CDR3 length equals 17 residues. Trimming stripped 0 bases from V and 7 bases from J, with 22 bases between. Germline lookup yields CDR1 MNHEY and CDR2 SVGAGI. CDR3 in DNA: TGTGCCAGCAGTTACTCGAGCCTGAGCCAAGGGGCGGGGGAGCAGTACTTC. Translated: CASSYSSLSQGAGEQYF.

This clonotype was observed a few times. The J gene is TRBJ1-2, the V gene TRBV19; D is perhaps TRBD1 (5 bases). CDR1 and CDR2 from the germline V gene are LNHDA and SQIVND (reference sequence). The CDR3 consists of 15 residues. Deletions cut 5 bases from V and 4 bases from J, with 17 bases between. The CDR3 reads CASSRDRLTSYGYTF. The DNA for the CDR3 is TGTGCCAGTAGTCGGGACCGACTAACCAGCTATGGCTACACCTTC. Supplemented by reference TRBV19 and TRBJ1-2, the full variable domain reads DGGITQSPKYLFRKEGQNVTLSCEQNLNHDAMYWYRQDPGQGLRLIYYSQIVNDFQKGDIAEGYSVSREKKESFPLTVTSAQKNPTAFYLCASSRDRLTSYGYTFGSGTRLTVV.

The genes are TRBV4-1 and TRBJ2-7; 9 positions agree with TRBD1. This CDR3 has 13 amino acids. V shed 4 bases, J shed 6 bases, and the junction held 4 bases outside the gene matches. CDR1 is MGHRA, CDR2 YSYEKL, per germline. In DNA form, the CDR3 reads TGCGCCAGCAGCCTGGGACAGGGCTCCGAGCAGTACGTC. Its translation is CASSLGQGSEQYV.

The chain recombines TRBV7-2 with TRBJ2-1, with D unclear. Germline CDR1 reads SGHTA; CDR2 reads FQGNSA. V lost 5 bases to trimming and J lost 6 bases, with 14 bases between them. This CDR3 region has 14 residues. The CDR3 DNA follows: TGTGCCAGCAGCCCGAATCCTTACATCAATGAGCAGTTCTTC. This translates into CASSPNPYINEQFF.

This chain joins TRBV28 and TRBJ2-3, with TRBD2 matching 10 bases. With 6 bases clipped from V and 5 bases from J, the junction kept 2 bases outside the gene matches. Germline V CDR1 and CDR2: MDHEN, SYDVKM. The CDR3 is 13 residues long. The CDR3 DNA sequence: TGTGCCAGCAGAGCTAGCGGGAGAGATACGCAGTATTTT. It is translated as CASRASGRDTQYF.

The table lists this clonotype with many counts. This chain uses TRBV20-1 with TRBJ2-3; D call uncertain. This CDR3 has 15 residues. V was shortened by 2 bases and J by 5 bases, with 17 bases between the two germline ends. Germline assignment: CDR1 DFQATT and CDR2 SNEGSKA (reference sequence). This CDR3 reads CSARPIEAIKDTQYF. As DNA, the CDR3 is TGCAGTGCTAGACCGATTGAAGCAATCAAAGATACGCAGTATTTT.

In its sample, this clonotype was seen a few times. The chain uses TRBV5-4 and TRBJ2-7; D is perhaps TRBD2 (6 bases). This CDR3 spans 15 amino acids. The germline V gene encodes CDR1 SGHNT and CDR2 YYREEE (reference sequence). The V end was cut by 0 bases, the J end by 2 bases, with 12 bases between. The DNA for the CDR3 is TGTGCCAGCAGCTTGGGGTTTAGCGGCCCCTACGAGCAGTACGTC. Amino acids: CASSLGFSGPYEQYV.

This clonotype came up once. V and J are TRBV6-2 or TRBV6-3 and TRBJ2-1; 7 nucleotides match TRBD1. The CDR3 extends over 16 amino acids. CDR1 and CDR2 (germline): MNHEY, SVGEGT. V lost 8 bases, J lost 3 bases, and 13 bases stayed unmatched. CDR3 nucleotide sequence: TGTGCCAGCCGCCATCTCGACAGGGTAGTCTACAATGAGCAGTTCTTC. It specifies CASRHLDRVVYNEQFF.

This clonotype was counted between two and nine times. V is TRBV19 and J is TRBJ1-2, with a possible D match to TRBD1 (6 bases). The germline V gene encodes CDR1 LNHDA and CDR2 SQIVND (reference sequence). This CDR3 comprises 14 residues. V lost 3 bases and J lost 2, with 10 bases in between. The CDR3 loop reads CASSIPGHNYGYTF. The CDR3 DNA reads TGTGCCAGTAGTATCCCGGGACACAACTATGGCTACACCTTC. The full variable domain, its missing parts supplied by reference TRBV19 and TRBJ1-2, is DGGITQSPKYLFRKEGQNVTLSCEQNLNHDAMYWYRQDPGQGLRLIYYSQIVNDFQKGDIAEGYSVSREKKESFPLTVTSAQKNPTAFYLCASSIPGHNYGYTFGSGTRLTVV.

The chain uses TRBV12-3 or TRBV12-4 and TRBJ1-2; D is ambiguous. V was clipped by 6 bases and J by 1 base, with 9 bases between them. There are 13 residues in the CDR3. CDR3 nucleotide sequence: TGTGCCAGCAGGAGAGGCAGTAACTATGGCTACACCTTC. Amino acids: CASRRGSNYGYTF.

V and J are TRBV9 and TRBJ1-5, with a possible D match to TRBD1 (6 bases). Deletions cut 6 bases from V and 0 bases from J, with 13 bases between. Per germline, CDR1 SGDLS and CDR2 YYNGEE. The CDR3 runs to 15 residues. CDR3 sequence (DNA): TGTGCCAGCAACCCAACAGGGTATAGCAATCAGCCCCAGCATTTT. Amino acids: CASNPTGYSNQPQHF.